This T cell receptor beta chain comes out of a study of shared clonotypes between healthy human individuals. From germline, CDR1 is MNHNS and CDR2 SASEGT. V gave up 2 bases and J gave up 5 bases, with 9 bases separating them. The CDR3 is 13 amino acids. Study-wide points: A few donors had 5% to 6% of their naive CD4 clonotypes in common.

Only in-frame clones appear in the TCRdb table, and some are missing; sequencing was by immunoSEQ multiplex PCR. The sample lists 2 million or so clones, approximately 95% seen once, with 0.13% in the top ten. This clone was observed once. No antigen is known for it. The study separated CD4+ cells into CD45RA+ naive and CD45RA-negative memory subsets. Sequencing was performed on naive CD4+ T cells sorted from blood. The sample's subset: CD45RA+ positively selected. This TCR derives from a man younger than 35 in good health. J is TRBJ2-5 and V is TRBV6-1; TRBD2 might be the D (6 bases). CDR3 sequence reads: CASSERGIETQYF. The CDR3 bases are TGTGCCAGCAGTGAACGGGGGATTGAGACCCAGTACTTC.